Sequencing of this T cell receptor beta chain was carried out in a study of radiation and T cells in renal cell carcinoma. Indicated time point: blood 4 weeks post-SBRT, at nephrectomy. The treatment was: 15 Gy SBRT to primary tumor, nephrectomy 4 weeks later. Clones were read by immunoSEQ multiplex PCR, and TCRdb kept only the in-frame ones, dropping some. The sample consists of roughly 45,000 clones, roughly four fifths of them appearing once. The CDR3 totals 14 residues. The germline V gene encodes CDR1 SGHRS and CDR2 YFSETQ. V was cut by 4 bases and J by 1 base, with 11 bases left in between. Remarks on this clone: Its specificity is unknown.

Findings of the study overall: From baseline, blood top tumor clonotypes peaked at 2 weeks post-radiation.

The chain has TRBV5-1 and TRBJ1-1, with no clear D. The clonotype comes from a woman in her seventies with renal cell carcinoma. This specimen was blood, taken from a patient whose treatment included radiotherapy and nephrectomy. The DNA for the CDR3 is TGCGCCAGCAGCCTGGACGGGCCGAACACTGAAGCTTTCTTT. Translated: CASSLDGPNTEAFF.